The T cell receptor (beta chain) described here comes from a study of monozygotic twins with inflammatory bowel disease. Per donor there was one draw, yielding a blood sample of approximately 2.5 ml. Details on this clonotype: Its target is unknown.

Findings and caveats of the study: Researchers reported no repertoire similarity difference between concordant and discordant twins, possibly from limited power. The study found lower TCRbeta diversity (inverse Simpson) in IBD patients than in healthy co-twins.

Using the 5' RACE reads, TCRdb records one entry per CDR3 protein without DNA. Its table records approximately 400,000 distinct CDR3 sequences. The specimen sequenced was blood. The receptor was isolated from a human donor with ulcerative colitis or Crohn's disease, or a healthy co-twin of an affected twin (not recorded which).

The CDR3 is CAISESTGQGLYNEQFF. The chain recombines TRBV10-3 with TRBJ2-1; the TRBD1 assignment by TCRdb is unverifiable without DNA. Per the germline V gene, CDR1 is ENHRY and CDR2 is SYGVKD. The CDR3 is made up of 17 amino acids.